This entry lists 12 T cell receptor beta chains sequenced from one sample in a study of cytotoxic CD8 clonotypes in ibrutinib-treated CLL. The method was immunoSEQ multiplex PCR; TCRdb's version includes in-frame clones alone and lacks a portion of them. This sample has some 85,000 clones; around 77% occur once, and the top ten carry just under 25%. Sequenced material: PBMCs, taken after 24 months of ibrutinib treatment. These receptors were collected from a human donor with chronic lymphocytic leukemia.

As DNA, the CDR3 is TGTGCCAGCAGACCCCGTGGTAGAGGAGGAAACACCATATATTTT. Residues: CASRPRGRGGNTIYF. V usage is TRBV28 and J usage is TRBJ1-3; D is uncertain. In germline, CDR1 is MDHEN, CDR2 SYDVKM. The V end lost 6 bases, the J end lost 4 bases, and 16 bases lay between the germline ends. The CDR3 totals 15 residues.

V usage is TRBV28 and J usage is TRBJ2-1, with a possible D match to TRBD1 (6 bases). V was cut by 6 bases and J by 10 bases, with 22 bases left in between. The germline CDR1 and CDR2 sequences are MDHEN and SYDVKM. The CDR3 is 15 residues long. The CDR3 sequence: CASSLTTGRVGEQFF. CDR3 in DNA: TGTGCCAGCAGCCTCACGACAGGACGGGTTGGCGAGCAGTTCTTC. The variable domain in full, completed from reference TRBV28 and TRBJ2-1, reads DVKVTQSSRYLVKRTGEKVFLECVQDMDHENMFWYRQDPGLGLRLIYFSYDVKMKEKGDIPEGYSVSREKKERFSLILESASTNQTSMYLCASSLTTGRVGEQFFGPGTRLTVL.

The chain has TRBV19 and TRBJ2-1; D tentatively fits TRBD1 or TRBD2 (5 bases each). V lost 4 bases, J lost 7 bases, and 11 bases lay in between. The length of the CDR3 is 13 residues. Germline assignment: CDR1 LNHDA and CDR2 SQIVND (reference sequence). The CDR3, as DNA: TGTGCCAGTAGTAAAACAGGAGGTAATGAGCAGTTCTTC. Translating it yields CASSKTGGNEQFF.

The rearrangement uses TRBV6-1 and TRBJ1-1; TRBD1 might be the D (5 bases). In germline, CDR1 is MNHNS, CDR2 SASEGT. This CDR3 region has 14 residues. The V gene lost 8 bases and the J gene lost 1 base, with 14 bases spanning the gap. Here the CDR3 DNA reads TGTGCCAGCCGTTTTGGGGGTAAGAACACTGAAGCTTTCTTT. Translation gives CASRFGGKNTEAFF.

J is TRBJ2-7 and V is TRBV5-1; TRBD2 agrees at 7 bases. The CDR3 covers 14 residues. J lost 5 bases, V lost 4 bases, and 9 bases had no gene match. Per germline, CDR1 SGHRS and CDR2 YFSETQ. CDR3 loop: CASSIAWGGNEQYF. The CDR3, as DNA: TGCGCCAGCAGCATTGCCTGGGGGGGAAACGAGCAGTACTTC.

CDR3 bases: TGTGCCAGCAGCACACAGGAGCTCTATGGCTACACCTTC. Translating it yields CASSTQELYGYTF. The chain links TRBV27 to TRBJ1-2; maybe TRBD1 (5 bases). The CDR3 contains 13 residues. V lost 6 bases, J lost 4 bases, and 12 bases lay in between. The germline V gene has CDR1 MNHEY and CDR2 SMNVEV (reference sequence).

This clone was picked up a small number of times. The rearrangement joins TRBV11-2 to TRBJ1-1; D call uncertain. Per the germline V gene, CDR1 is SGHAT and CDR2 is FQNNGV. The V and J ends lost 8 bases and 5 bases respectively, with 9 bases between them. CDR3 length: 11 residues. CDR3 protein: CASSLGTEAFF. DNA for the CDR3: TGTGCCAGCTCGCTAGGGACTGAAGCTTTCTTT. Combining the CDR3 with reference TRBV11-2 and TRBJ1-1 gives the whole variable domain EAGVAQSPRYKIIEKRQSVAFWCNPISGHATLYWYQQILGQGPKLLIQFQNNGVVDDSQLPKDRFSAERLKGVDSTLKIQPAKLEDSAVYLCASSLGTEAFFGQGTRLTVV.

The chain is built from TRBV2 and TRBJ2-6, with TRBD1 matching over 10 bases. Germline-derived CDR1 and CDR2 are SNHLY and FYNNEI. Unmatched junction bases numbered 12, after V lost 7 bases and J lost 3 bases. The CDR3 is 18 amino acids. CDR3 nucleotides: TGTGCCAGCACCAGCACCGGGACAGGGGTCGTTGGGGCCAACGTCCTGACTTTC. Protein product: CASTSTGTGVVGANVLTF.

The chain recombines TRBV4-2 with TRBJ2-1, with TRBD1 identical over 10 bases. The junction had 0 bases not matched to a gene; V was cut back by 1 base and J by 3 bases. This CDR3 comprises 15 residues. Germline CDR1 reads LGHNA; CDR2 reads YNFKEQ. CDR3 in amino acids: CASSQGTGGYNEQFF. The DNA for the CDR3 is TGTGCCAGCAGCCAAGGGACAGGGGGCTACAATGAGCAGTTCTTC.

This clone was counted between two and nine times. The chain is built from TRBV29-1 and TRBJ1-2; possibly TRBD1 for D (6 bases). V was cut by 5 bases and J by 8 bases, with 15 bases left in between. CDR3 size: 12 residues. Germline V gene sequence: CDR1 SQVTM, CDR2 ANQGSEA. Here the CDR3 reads CSVRGDLLGYTF. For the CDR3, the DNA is TGCAGCGTTAGGGGGGACCTCCTCGGCTACACCTTC. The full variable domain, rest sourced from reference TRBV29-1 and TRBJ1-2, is SAVISQKPSRDICQRGTSLTIQCQVDSQVTMMFWYRQQPGQSLTLIATANQGSEATYESGFVIDKFPISRPNLTFSTLTVSNMSPEDSSIYLCSVRGDLLGYTFGSGTRLTVV.

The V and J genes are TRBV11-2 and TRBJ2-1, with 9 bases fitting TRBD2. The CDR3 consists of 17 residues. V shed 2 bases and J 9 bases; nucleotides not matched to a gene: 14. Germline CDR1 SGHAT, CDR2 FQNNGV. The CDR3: CASSLNPGLARGGEQFF. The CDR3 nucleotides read TGTGCCAGCAGCTTAAACCCTGGACTAGCGCGCGGCGGTGAGCAGTTCTTC.

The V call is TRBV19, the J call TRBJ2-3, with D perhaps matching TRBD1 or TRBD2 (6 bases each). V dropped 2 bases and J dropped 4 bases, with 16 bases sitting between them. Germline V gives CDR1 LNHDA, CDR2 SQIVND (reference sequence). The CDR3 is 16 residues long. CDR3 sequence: CASSIRRGPGADTQYF. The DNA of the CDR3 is TGTGCCAGTAGTATACGGAGGGGCCCAGGGGCAGATACGCAGTATTTT.